Reported below is one TCR beta chain. What this receptor recognizes is not known. There are no base qualities to consult, and no much larger clone falls within one base. Per the publication, the time point label means: cycle 2 day 1 (C2D1) of nivolumab. Every trial patient had relapsed after autologous stem cell transplantation, and cohorts A, B and C differed in prior brentuximab vedotin exposure. The trial cohort comprised fewer than 65 patients with relapsed/refractory classical Hodgkin lymphoma whose best overall responses were complete response, partial response or progressive disease. Single-agent nivolumab was administered to trial patients in the multi-cohort phase II CheckMate 205 trial. An independent review committee assessed best overall response by applying the 2007 International Working Group response criteria. Trial PBMCs were collected just before the start of nivolumab (C1D1) and during therapy at cycle 2 day 1 and cycle 4 day 1. After peripheral blood was drawn into 8 mL Vacutainer Cell Preparation Tubes, PBMCs were isolated by centrifugation and then cryopreserved.

The data belong to a study of PD-1 blockade in classical Hodgkin lymphoma (TCRdb year 2020). Regarding the complete study: Nivolumab dosing was 3 mg/kg intravenously every 2 weeks, continuing until either disease progression or unacceptable toxicity. To define a peripheral blood immune signature of response to PD-1 blockade in classical Hodgkin lymphoma, the study combined TCR beta sequencing with CyTOF. What the research found in general, with its limitations: By C4D1, a significant rise was seen in CD4+ TCR diversity but not in CD8+ TCR diversity (p=0.0027 vs p=0.16), and the rise was most apparent among complete responders (p=0.02). Baseline TCR diversity was reported to be lower in newly diagnosed patients than in healthy donors, and even lower in relapsed/refractory patients. Patients starting nivolumab less than 1 year after ASCT had lower diversity and were excluded from later analyses to avoid confounding by immune reconstitution. The study was limited to a single clinical trial cohort, and causes of repertoire differences, possibly disease activity or prior therapy, remained undefined. Baseline diversity similar to that of newly diagnosed patients was observed in trial patients achieving complete response, whereas significantly lower diversity was observed in partial responders and progressors.

Inclusive of the bounding cysteine and phenylalanine, the CDR3 is 18 residues long. Left in the record is the CDR3 DNA by itself, 54 bases read in frame from the first base. V is clipped by 0 bases and J by 7 bases, and the sequence between their germline boundaries is 22 bases long. The CDR1 and CDR2 encoded by the germline V gene are MGHRA and YSYEKL. Genomic DNA was extracted with the Qiagen DNeasy kit from unsorted PBMCs and from negatively selected CD4+ and CD8+ fractions. Amplification of TCR beta CDR3 regions was done by immunoSEQ multiplex PCR with primers that anneal to V and J segments. A synthetic immune receptor repertoire was used to minimize amplification bias, and any remaining bias was removed computationally after sequencing. In the paper's pipeline: Custom Python scripts were used to quantify repertoire diversity as the Shannon entropy index. Unsorted, CD4+ and CD8+ repertoires were analyzed separately, except for combined analyses in which CD4+ and CD8+ sequences were merged in silico. A clone counted as expanded when the clone's frequency after treatment rose at least 2-fold relative to C1D1, and clones undetected at baseline were given a pseudocount of 0.5. Singleton clones were defined as clones with 0 or 1 copy at C1D1, and non-singleton clones were defined as clones with 2 or more copies. By matching protein sequences in sorted samples from the same patient, clones expanded in unsorted samples were annotated as CD4+, CD8+ or unknown. Wilcoxon tests on paired samples were used to test diversity changes from C1D1 to C4D1. TCRdb retrieved this table from immuneACCESS and kept in-frame rearrangements only. Not all clones are present; in checked studies, unresolved V genes account for under half, and no reason is known for the remainder. The DNA gave D and trimming, while V, J and clone size come from that table. The sample records approximately 25,000 clones, 65% to 90% of which are singletons. The ten largest clones capture roughly a fifth of the sample.

The origin of this receptor is a human donor with classical Hodgkin lymphoma. The sample was peripheral blood mononuclear cells (PBMCs), taken before the second cycle of nivolumab. This chain is built from TRBV4-1 and TRBJ1-5, with no D gene named confidently. CDR3 sequence: CASSQESSQTAVGQPQHF. The nucleotide sequence reads TGCGCCAGCAGCCAAGAATCCTCCCAAACAGCAGTAGGGCAGCCCCAGCATTTT.